Described below is a single T cell receptor (beta chain) sequence and its context. The sample contains more than one DNA sequence encoding this CDR3. TCRdb keeps only in-frame clones here, not all; method: immunoSEQ multiplex PCR. The data contain fewer than 70,000 clones, about 80% of them singletons. The sample originates from a study of T cell responses to AZD1222 COVID-19 vaccine. The TCR sequence derives from an adult who received the AZD1222 COVID-19 vaccine. This specimen consisted of peripheral blood, obtained 28 days after the second AZD1222 dose.

In nucleotides, the CDR3 is TGCGCCAGCCGGACCACAGATACGCAGTATTTT. It yields the protein CASRTTDTQYF. The chain uses TRBV5-1 and TRBJ2-3; D gene uncertain. V dropped 7 bases and J dropped 2 bases, with 5 bases sitting between them. This CDR3 is 11 amino acids long. CDR1 SGHRS and CDR2 YFSETQ come from the germline V gene.